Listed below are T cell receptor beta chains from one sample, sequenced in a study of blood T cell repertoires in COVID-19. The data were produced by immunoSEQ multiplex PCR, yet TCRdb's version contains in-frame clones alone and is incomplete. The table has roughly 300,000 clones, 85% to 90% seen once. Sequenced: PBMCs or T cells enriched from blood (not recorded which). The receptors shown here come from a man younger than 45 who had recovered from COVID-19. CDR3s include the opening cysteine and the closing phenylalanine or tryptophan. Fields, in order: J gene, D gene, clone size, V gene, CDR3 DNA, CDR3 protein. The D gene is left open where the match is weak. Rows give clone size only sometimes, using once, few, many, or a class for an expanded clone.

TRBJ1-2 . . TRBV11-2 TGTGCCAGCAGCGCCCCACGGAGCATCTATGGCTACACCTTC CASSAPRSIYGYTF
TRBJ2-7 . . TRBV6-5 TGTGCCAGCAGCTTCGACCGGGGTGGCAGTTACGAGCAGTACTTC CASSFDRGGSYEQYF
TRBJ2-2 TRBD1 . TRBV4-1 TGCGCCAGCAGCCAAGATAAGGGACAGCCTTATATTGCCACCGGGGAGCTGTTTTTT CASSQDKGQPYIATGELFF
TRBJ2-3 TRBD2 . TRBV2 TGTGCCAGCAGTGAAGGGGTGGCGGGGGGAAGCACAGATACGCAGTATTTT CASSEGVAGGSTDTQYF
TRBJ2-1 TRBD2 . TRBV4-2 TGTGCCAGCAGCCAAGGGCCGGGAGGCAATGAGCAGTTCTTC CASSQGPGGNEQFF
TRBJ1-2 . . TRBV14 TGTGCCAGCAGCCAAGACCCCGGCAGGTTCTATGGCTACACCTTC CASSQDPGRFYGYTF
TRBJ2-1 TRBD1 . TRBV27 TGTGCCAGCAGTTTCCCGGGACAGCCCCTCCATGAGCAGTTCTTC CASSFPGQPLHEQFF
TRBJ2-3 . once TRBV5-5 TGTGCCAGCAGCTTATCGTCAGGGTTAGCAGATACGCAGTATTTT CASSLSSGLADTQYF
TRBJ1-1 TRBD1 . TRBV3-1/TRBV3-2 TGTGCCAGCCGACAGGGCCCGGCTGAAGCTTTCTTT CASRQGPAEAFF
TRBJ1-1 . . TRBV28 TGTGCCAGCAGTCCAAGCGGGACAAACACTGAAGCTTTCTTT CASSPSGTNTEAFF
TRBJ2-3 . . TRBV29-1 TGCAGCGTTGAATTCGTGGCGGTTCGAGATACGCAGTATTTT CSVEFVAVRDTQYF
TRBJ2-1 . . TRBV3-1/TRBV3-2 TGTGCCAGCAGCCAAGTAGATAATGAGCAGTTCTTC CASSQVDNEQFF
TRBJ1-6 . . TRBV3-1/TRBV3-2 TGTGCCAGCAGCCAAGCCGGGGATTCACCCCTCCACTTT CASSQAGDSPLHF
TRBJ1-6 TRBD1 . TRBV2 TGTGCCAGCGCGGACAGGGTGATTTCACCCCTCCACTTT CASADRVISPLHF
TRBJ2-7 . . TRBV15 TGTGCCACCAGCAGGGTTCACGTGGTAGGGGCCCGAGATCTTTACGAGTTTGTTAACGAGCAGTACTTC CATSRVHVVGARDLYEFVNEQYF
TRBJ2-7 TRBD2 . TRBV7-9 TGTGCCAGCAGCTTAGCGGGTAGCGGGAGCTACGAGCAGTACTTC CASSLAGSGSYEQYF
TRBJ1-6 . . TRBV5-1 TGCGCCAGCAGCTTATCATCTGGGGGCGGAAATTCACCCCTCCACTTT CASSLSSGGGNSPLHF
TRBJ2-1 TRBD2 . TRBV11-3 TGTGCCAGCAGCGATGGACTAGCGGGGGACTACAATGAGCAGTTCTTC CASSDGLAGDYNEQFF
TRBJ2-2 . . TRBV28 TGTGCCAGCAGTTTAGACAGAACCACCGGGGAGCTGTTTTTT CASSLDRTTGELFF
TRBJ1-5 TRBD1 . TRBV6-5 TGTGCCAGCAGGTCGACAGGGGGTCAGCCCCAGCATTTT CASRSTGGQPQHF
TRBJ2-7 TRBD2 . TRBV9 TGTGCCAGCAGCCTGACTAGCGACGAGCAGTACTTC CASSLTSDEQYF
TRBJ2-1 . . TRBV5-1 TGCGCCAGCAGCTTGATTGGGGACTCACGTTACAATGAGCAGTTCTTC CASSLIGDSRYNEQFF
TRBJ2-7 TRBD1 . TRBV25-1 TGTGCCAGCAGTTTCCCCGGGACAGGGGGCGGGGAGCAGTACTTC CASSFPGTGGGEQYF
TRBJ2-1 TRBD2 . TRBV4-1 TGCGCCAGCAGCCAGGAAGCGGGGGGATCGTACAATGAGCAGTTCTTC CASSQEAGGSYNEQFF
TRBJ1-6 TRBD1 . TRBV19 TGTGCCAGTAGTATAGATCAGGGGGCGAATTCACCCCTCCACTTT CASSIDQGANSPLHF
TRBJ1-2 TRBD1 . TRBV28 TGTGCCAGCGTCGCCAGGGGGCAAGGCTACACCTTC CASVARGQGYTF
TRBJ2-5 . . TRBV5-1 TGCGCCAGCAGCGAGCAAGAGACCCAGTACTTC CASSEQETQYF
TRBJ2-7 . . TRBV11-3 TGTGCCAGCAGCTTAAGCGGCGCAAAAGAGCAGTACTTC CASSLSGAKEQYF
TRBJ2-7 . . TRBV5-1 TGCGCCAGCAGCTTGGCTCCGGGGTACGAGCAGTACTTC CASSLAPGYEQYF
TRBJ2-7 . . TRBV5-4 TGTGCCAGCAGCGTAACGGGGCGGGGCAGCTCCTACGAGCAGTACTTC CASSVTGRGSSYEQYF
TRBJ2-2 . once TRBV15 TGTGCCACCAGCAGAGAGGGGAGGACGGATTGGAACACCGGGGAGCTGTTTTTT CATSREGRTDWNTGELFF
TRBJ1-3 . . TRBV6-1 TGTGCCAGCAGTGAACAGGGCCACTCTGGAAACACCATATATTTT CASSEQGHSGNTIYF
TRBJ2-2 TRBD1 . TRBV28 TGTGCCAGCAGTTGGGGCGGACAGGGACTCACCGGGGAGCTGTTTTTT CASSWGGQGLTGELFF
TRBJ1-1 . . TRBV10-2 TGCGCCAGCAGTGAGGGCCTCGGAGGAGGGAACACTGAAGCTTTCTTT CASSEGLGGGNTEAFF
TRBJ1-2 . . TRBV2 TGTGCCAGCTCGGCCAGGCGGGACCACTATGGCTACACCTTC CASSARRDHYGYTF
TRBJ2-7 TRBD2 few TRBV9 TGTGCCAGCAGCGTAGAACTAGCGGGAGTTTACGAGCAGTACTTC CASSVELAGVYEQYF
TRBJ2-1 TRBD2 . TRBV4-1 TGCGCCAGCAGCCCCGGGGCGGGAGAATGGGAGCAGTTCTTC CASSPGAGEWEQFF
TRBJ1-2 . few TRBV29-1 TGCAGCGTGGGACATCCGTCAGTTAACTATGGCTACACCTTC CSVGHPSVNYGYTF
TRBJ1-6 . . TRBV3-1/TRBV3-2 TGTGCCAGCAGCCCCCCACCCATGGGCTCACCCCTCCACTTT CASSPPPMGSPLHF
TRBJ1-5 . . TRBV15 TGTGCCACCAGCAGAGATCCGAGTCAGCCCCAGCATTTT CATSRDPSQPQHF
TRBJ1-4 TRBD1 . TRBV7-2 TGTGCCAGCAGCCTGAACACAGGGGCTTTTAATGAAAAACTGTTTTTT CASSLNTGAFNEKLFF
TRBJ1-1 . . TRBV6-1 TGTGCCAGCAGTGAGAGGATGGGGGGGCGCAACACTGAAGCTTTCTTT CASSERMGGRNTEAFF
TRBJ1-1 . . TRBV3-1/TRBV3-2 TGTGCCAGCAGCCAAGCAGGGATCACTGAAGCTTTCTTT CASSQAGITEAFF
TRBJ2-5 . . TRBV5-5 TGTGCCAGCAGCGATAGTAGGCCAGGGGTGGGGGAGACCCAGTACTTC CASSDSRPGVGETQYF